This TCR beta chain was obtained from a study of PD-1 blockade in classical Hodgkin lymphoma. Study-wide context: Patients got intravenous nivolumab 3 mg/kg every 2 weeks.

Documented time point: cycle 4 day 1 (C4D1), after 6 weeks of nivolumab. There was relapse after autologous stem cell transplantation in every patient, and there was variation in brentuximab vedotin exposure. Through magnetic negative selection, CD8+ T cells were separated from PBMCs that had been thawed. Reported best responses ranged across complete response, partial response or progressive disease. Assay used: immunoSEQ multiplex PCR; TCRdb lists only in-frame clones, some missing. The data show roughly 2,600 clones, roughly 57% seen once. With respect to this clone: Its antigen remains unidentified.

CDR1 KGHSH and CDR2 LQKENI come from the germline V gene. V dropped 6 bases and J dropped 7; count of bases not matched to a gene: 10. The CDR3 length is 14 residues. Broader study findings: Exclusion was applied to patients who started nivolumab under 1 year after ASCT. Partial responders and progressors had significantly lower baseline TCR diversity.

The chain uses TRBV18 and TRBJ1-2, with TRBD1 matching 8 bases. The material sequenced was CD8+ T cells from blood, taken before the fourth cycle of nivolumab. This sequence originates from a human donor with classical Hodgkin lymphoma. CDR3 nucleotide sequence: TGTGCCAGCTCGCCCGGACAGGGTGTAGTTGGCTACACCTTC. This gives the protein CASSPGQGVVGYTF.